The clone carrying this TCR beta chain was recorded at least ten times. Its specificity is not known. These data are taken from a study of blood T cells in healthy people across ages. Findings of the study overall: Investigators treated diversity estimates from one million T cells as underestimates.

With a J-beta primer mix and a sample-barcoded 5' primer, a second PCR ran about 7 to 11 cycles. TCRdb processed the 5' RACE reads anew with MiXCR; each CDR3 protein has one entry. This table holds some 700,000 distinct CDR3 sequences, around a fifth found once. The CDR3 sequence is 13 residues long. The ends were cut back, 3 bases at V and 4 bases at J, with 7 bases in the middle. With each sample, at least 6 micrograms of total RNA were extracted. The chain joins TRBV12-3 or TRBV12-4 to TRBJ2-4; no clear D. This clonotype was sampled from a man between 70 and 80 years old in good health. Specimen: blood. The CDR3 sequence: CASSLGGKNIQYF. For the CDR3, the DNA is TGTGCCAGCAGTTTGGGCGGAAAAAACATTCAGTACTTC.